A selection of T cell receptor beta chains follows, all from one sample in a study of blood T cell repertoires in COVID-19. Clones were sequenced by immunoSEQ multiplex PCR, and TCRdb holds only the in-frame ones, with some missing. The table has fewer than 70,000 clones, 75% to 90% seen once. The sequenced material came from peripheral blood. Every receptor here comes from a man aged 50 to 59 with active COVID-19. CDR3s include the opening cysteine and the closing phenylalanine or tryptophan. D genes are given only for firm matches. Size is stated for part of the rows, as once, few or many counts, or as a class when the clone is expanded.

d_call clone_size j_call v_call cdr3_nt cdr3_aa
TRBD2 - TRBJ2-5 TRBV29-1 TGCAGCGTCCAAAAAGGACTAGCGGGGGCCACGAGTCTCTCAGAGACCCAGTACTTC CSVQKGLAGATSLSETQYF
- - TRBJ1-2 TRBV5-6 TGTGCCAGCAGCCCCGGGGAGGGGCGCACCTATGGCTACACCTTC CASSPGEGRTYGYTF
- - TRBJ2-5 TRBV2 TGTGCCAGCAGTTCCAGACTAGATCCCGTCGGGGAGACCCAGTACTTC CASSSRLDPVGETQYF
- once TRBJ2-1 TRBV7-8 TGTGCCAGCAGCTTACGCGCTGCCAATGAGCAGTTCTTC CASSLRAANEQFF
- - TRBJ1-2 TRBV19 TGTGCCAGTAGTCCCCGGAGCTATGGCTACACCTTC CASSPRSYGYTF
- - TRBJ2-3 TRBV5-1 TGCGCCAGCAGCCAGCGGACCACCACAGATACGCAGTATTTT CASSQRTTTDTQYF
- - TRBJ2-6 TRBV5-1 TGCGCCAGCAGCTTATTGAACGGGGGCTCTGGGGCCAACGTCCTGACTTTC CASSLLNGGSGANVLTF
TRBD2 once TRBJ2-2 TRBV7-2 TGTGCCAGCAGCTTAGTCGGGACTAGCGTAACCGGGGAGCTGTTTTTT CASSLVGTSVTGELFF
- - TRBJ1-1 TRBV21-1 TGTGCCAGCATCAGGGGTACGGGCACTGAAGCTTTCTTT CASIRGTGTEAFF
TRBD1 - TRBJ2-5 TRBV7-6 TGTGCCAGCAGCTTAGGACAGGGCTTAGTAGTGACCCAGTACTTC CASSLGQGLVVTQYF
- - TRBJ2-5 TRBV9 TGTGCCAGCAGCGTAGCGGGGGTGGGAGAGACCCAGTACTTC CASSVAGVGETQYF
- - TRBJ1-5 TRBV3-1/TRBV3-2 TGTGCCAGCAGCCAAGATCACCCAGGGGAGTGGGATCAGCCCCAGCATTTT CASSQDHPGEWDQPQHF
- - TRBJ2-2 TRBV5-1 TGCGCCAGCAGCTTGGGAGGCGATAGCGGGGAGCTGTTTTTT CASSLGGDSGELFF
- once TRBJ2-7 TRBV12-3/TRBV12-4 TGTGCCAGCAGTTTTCTTCGTTACGAGCAGTACTTC CASSFLRYEQYF
TRBD1 - TRBJ1-1 TRBV5-1 TGCGCCAGCAGCTCGACAGGGCAGAACACTGAAGCTTTCTTT CASSSTGQNTEAFF
- - TRBJ1-1 TRBV3-1/TRBV3-2 TGTGCCAGCAGCCAAGGAGGGTACAGGGACACTGAAGCTTTCTTT CASSQGGYRDTEAFF
- - TRBJ2-7 TRBV14 TGTGCCAGCAGGCCTTTAGGGGGCTACGAGCAGTACTTC CASRPLGGYEQYF
- - TRBJ2-1 TRBV9 TGTGCCAGCAGCTGGGACATCCACAATGAGCAGTTCTTC CASSWDIHNEQFF
- - TRBJ2-1 TRBV6-5 TGTGCCAGCAGTCCCAACGGCGGTGCCCATGAGCAGTTCTTC CASSPNGGAHEQFF
- - TRBJ2-5 TRBV11-2 TGTGCCAGCAGCACCACTGGGGCCTTGGGGGGGACCCAGTACTTC CASSTTGALGGTQYF
- - TRBJ2-2 TRBV2 TGTGCCAGCGGTGGCAGGGGCTATACCGGGGAGCTGTTTTTT CASGGRGYTGELFF
- - TRBJ1-2 TRBV5-5 TGTGCCAGCAGCTTGCGGCAGGGTAGTGGCTACACCTTC CASSLRQGSGYTF
TRBD1 - TRBJ1-1 TRBV10-3 TGTGCCATCAGTGAGTTACAGGGGGAAGCTTTCTTT CAISELQGEAFF
TRBD1 - TRBJ2-5 TRBV6-2/TRBV6-3 TGTGCCAGCAGTCTCCCGGAAGGGGGCACGGAGACCCAGTACTTC CASSLPEGGTETQYF
TRBD1 - TRBJ2-7 TRBV18 TGTGCCAGTCCATGGACAGGCTGGTGGCAGTACTTC CASPWTGWWQYF
- once TRBJ1-1 TRBV5-1 TGCGCCAGCAGCTTCGTCGGGACACCGAACACTGAAGCTTTCTTT CASSFVGTPNTEAFF
- - TRBJ1-1 TRBV3-1/TRBV3-2 TGTGCCAGCAGCCGCCGAGGGGGGAGGGCCACTGAAGCTTTCTTT CASSRRGGRATEAFF
TRBD1 - TRBJ2-1 TRBV30 TGTGCCTGGAGTGTACAGGGGAATGAGCAGTTCTTC CAWSVQGNEQFF
- - TRBJ2-1 TRBV7-8 TGTGCCAGCAGACAACTGGGTCAGGGCGTGAATGAGCAGTTCTTC CASRQLGQGVNEQFF
TRBD2 - TRBJ2-5 TRBV19 TGTGCCAGTAGTATAGGATGGCCTAGCGGGGGGGTGGAGACCCAGTACTTC CASSIGWPSGGVETQYF
TRBD1 - TRBJ2-1 TRBV2 TGTGCCAGCAAGTCGACAGGGACGTACAATGAGCAGTTCTTC CASKSTGTYNEQFF
TRBD2 - TRBJ2-5 TRBV2 TGTGCCAGCAGTCGGGGGGGGCTTGAGACCCAGTACTTC CASSRGGLETQYF
TRBD1 - TRBJ1-2 TRBV25-1 TGTGCCAGCAGAGGACAGGGGACCTATGGCTACACCTTC CASRGQGTYGYTF
- - TRBJ1-6 TRBV6-5 TGTGCCAGCAGTTACTCGATAACACAGCCTAATTCACCCCTCCACTTT CASSYSITQPNSPLHF
TRBD2 - TRBJ2-7 TRBV25-1 TGTGCCAGCAGTGAGGCGACTAGCGGGAAATACTCCTACGAGCAGTACTTC CASSEATSGKYSYEQYF
TRBD2 - TRBJ2-5 TRBV29-1 TGCAGCGTGAGGGCTAGCGGGGGGGAGACCCAGTACTTC CSVRASGGETQYF
- - TRBJ2-7 TRBV19 TGTGCCAGTAGTAGCCCCTGGAGCCCGGAGATTGGGTCTTACGAGCAGTACTTC CASSSPWSPEIGSYEQYF